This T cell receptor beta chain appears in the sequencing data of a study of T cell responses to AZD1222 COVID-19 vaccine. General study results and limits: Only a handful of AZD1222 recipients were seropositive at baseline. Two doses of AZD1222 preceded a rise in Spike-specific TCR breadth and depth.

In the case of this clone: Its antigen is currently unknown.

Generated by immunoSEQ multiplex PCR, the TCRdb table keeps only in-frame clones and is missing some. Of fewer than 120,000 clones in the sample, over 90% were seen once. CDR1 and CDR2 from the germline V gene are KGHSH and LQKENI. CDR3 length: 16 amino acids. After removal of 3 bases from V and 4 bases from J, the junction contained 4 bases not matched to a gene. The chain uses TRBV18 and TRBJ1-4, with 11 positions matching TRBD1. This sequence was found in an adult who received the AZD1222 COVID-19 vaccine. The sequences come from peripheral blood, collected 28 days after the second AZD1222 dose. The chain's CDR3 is CASSPDRGPGNEKLFF. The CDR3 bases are TGTGCCAGCTCACCGGACAGGGGGCCTGGTAATGAAAAACTGTTTTTT.